This passage covers 15 T cell receptor beta chains from one sample sequenced in a study of identical twins. Each CDR3 protein is one row after TCRdb ran MiXCR on the 5' RACE reads. The table lists around 280,000 distinct CDR3 sequences, approximately 8% of them singletons, with approximately 2.1% in the top ten. These data also formed part of another study, on yellow fever vaccine responses in identical twins.

Sequencing was performed on memory (CD45RO+) T cells sorted from blood. These receptors came from a woman younger than 30 in good health.

Ten or more counts support this clonotype. V is TRBV29-1 and J is TRBJ2-1; D is unresolved. The germline CDR1 and CDR2 sequences are SQVTM and ANQGSEA. CDR3 length: 10 residues. V lost 5 bases and J lost 9, with 8 bases in between. The CDR3 reads CSVSHSEQFF. CDR3 coding DNA: TGCAGCGTTTCCCATAGTGAGCAGTTCTTC.

Comments on this clonotype: With a much larger clone just one base away, this may be a read error. J is TRBJ1-3 and V is TRBV27; unclear D gene. The CDR3 contains 12 residues. Germline V gene data show CDR1 as MNHEY and CDR2 as SMNVEV (reference sequence). V dropped 4 bases and J dropped 8 bases, with 9 bases sitting between them. For the CDR3, the DNA is TGTGCCAGCAGTTCCCCAGGATACACCATATATTTT. Encoded protein: CASSSPGYTIYF.

The J gene is TRBJ2-2, the V gene TRBV20-1; D call uncertain. Trimming removed 1 base from V and 6 bases from J, with 9 bases in between. Germline values: CDR1 DFQATT, CDR2 SNEGSKA (reference sequence). The CDR3 is made up of 13 amino acids. The CDR3 coding sequence is TGCAGTGCTAGAGCCAACCCGTCCGGGGAGCTGTTTTTT. This translates into CSARANPSGELFF.

V is TRBV7-2 and J is TRBJ2-2; 8 bases align to TRBD1. J lost 6 bases, V lost 5 bases, and 8 bases had no gene match. This CDR3 has 15 amino acids. CDR1 SGHTA and CDR2 FQGNSA come from the germline V gene. The CDR3 nucleotides are TGTGCCAGCAGCATCCTACAGGGGGGATCCGGGGAGCTGTTTTTT. Amino acid sequence: CASSILQGGSGELFF.

A few counts support this clonotype. V is TRBV7-9 and J is TRBJ1-1, with no clear D. CDR1 is SEHNR, CDR2 FQNEAQ, per germline (reference sequence). The CDR3 is 13 residues long. The germline V and J ends were trimmed by 4 bases and 1 base, with 7 bases remaining between them. The CDR3 DNA reads as TGTGCCAGCAGCTCTGTGGAGAACACTGAAGCTTTCTTT. Translated, it gives CASSSVENTEAFF.

This clonotype has a count of ten or more. J is TRBJ2-5 and V is TRBV25-1; D call uncertain. This CDR3 contains 10 residues. The V and J ends lost 6 bases and 2 bases respectively, with 1 base between them. CDR1 and CDR2 from the germline V gene are MGHDK and SYGVNS. In DNA, the CDR3 is TGTGCCAGCAGGCAAGAGACCCAGTACTTC. It yields the protein CASRQETQYF. The full variable domain, its missing parts supplied by reference TRBV25-1 and TRBJ2-5, is EADIYQTPRYLVIGTGKKITLECSQTMGHDKMYWYQQDPGMELHLIHYSYGVNSTEKGDLSSESTVSRIRTEHFPLTLESARPSHTSQYLCASRQETQYFGPGTRLLVL.

This sequence joins TRBV13 and TRBJ2-1; 7 bases are a match to TRBD2. CDR3 length equals 16 residues. J was trimmed by 9 bases and V by 5 bases; bases with no gene match: 16. CDR1 PRHDT and CDR2 FYEKMQ come from the germline V gene (reference sequence). The DNA for the CDR3 is TGTGCCAGCAGCGCCCCTGGGAGGGAGGGCCTTGGTGAGCAGTTCTTC. This gives the protein CASSAPGREGLGEQFF.

The rearrangement links TRBV7-8 to TRBJ2-5; D is perhaps TRBD1 (6 bases). The CDR3 contains 17 residues. V gave up 5 bases and J gave up 2 bases, with 21 bases separating them. The V gene's germline CDR1 is SGHVS and CDR2 FQNEAQ. The CDR3 DNA reads as TGTGCCAGCAGCCCTAGACTGGGGGCGGCGGGTCAAGAGACCCAGTACTTC. Translation gives CASSPRLGAAGQETQYF. The full variable domain, rest sourced from reference TRBV7-8 and TRBJ2-5, is GAGVSQSPRYKVAKRGQDVALRCDPISGHVSLFWYQQALGQGPEFLTYFQNEAQLDKSGLPSDRFFAERPEGSVSTLKIQRTQQEDSAVYLCASSPRLGAAGQETQYFGPGTRLLVL.

Ten or more counts support this clonotype. The chain employs TRBV11-2 and TRBJ2-4; a possible D gene is TRBD1 (6 bases). With 8 bases removed from V and 5 bases from J, the gap between germline ends came to 13 bases. In germline, CDR1 is SGHAT, CDR2 FQNNGV. CDR3 length: 13 residues. The CDR3 DNA reads as TGTGCCAGCCGCCACAGGGAACAAAACATTCAGTACTTC. This gives the protein CASRHREQNIQYF.

In DNA, the CDR3 is TGTGCCAGCAGCCACAACAGGGGCACTGAAGCTTTCTTT. This codes for CASSHNRGTEAFF. The rearrangement joins TRBV13 to TRBJ1-1; TRBD1 matches at 7 bases. The CDR3 is 13 residues long. Germline V gives CDR1 PRHDT, CDR2 FYEKMQ (reference sequence). V gave up 5 bases and J gave up 4 bases; unmatched junction bases: 4.

There are many counts of this clonotype. V gene TRBV28 combines with J gene TRBJ2-2; no firm D call. V shed 2 bases and J shed 2 bases, with 12 bases lying between them. CDR3 length: 16 amino acids. Germline V gene sequence: CDR1 MDHEN, CDR2 SYDVKM. For the CDR3, the DNA is TGTGCCAGCAGTTTAAGTCTAGATGTCAACACCGGGGAGCTGTTTTTT. Its protein is CASSLSLDVNTGELFF.

A few counts support this clonotype. The J gene is TRBJ2-7, the V gene TRBV5-6; 10 nucleotides match TRBD2. The V gene end was trimmed by 3 bases and the J gene end by 3 bases; junction bases not matched to a gene: 3. The CDR3 loop spans 14 amino acids. CDR1 is SGHDT and CDR2 is YYEEEE in the germline V gene. The CDR3 here is CASSSIAGGYEQYF. DNA for the CDR3: TGTGCCAGCAGCTCCATAGCGGGAGGCTACGAGCAGTACTTC.

This chain uses TRBV5-8 with TRBJ1-1; D remains unclear. Germline V lookup: CDR1 SGHTS, CDR2 YDEGEE. V lost 0 bases to trimming and J lost 0 bases, with 9 bases between them. The CDR3 runs 15 residues. The CDR3: CASSLGSALNTEAFF. The CDR3 DNA is TGTGCCAGCAGCTTGGGGTCAGCTTTGAACACTGAAGCTTTCTTT. Variable domain in full (rest from reference TRBV5-8 and TRBJ1-1): EAGVTQSPTHLIKTRGQQATLRCSPISGHTSVYWYQQALGLGLQFLLWYDEGEERNRGNFPPRFSGRQFPNYSSELNVNALELEDSALYLCASSLGSALNTEAFFGQGTRLTVV.

V is TRBV6-6 and J is TRBJ1-1; tentative D call: TRBD1 (6 bases). V was cut by 8 bases and J by 3 bases, with 10 bases left in between. This CDR3 has 12 residues. The germline gives CDR1 MNHNY, CDR2 SVGAGI (reference sequence). The chain's CDR3 is CASGQLYTEAFF. The DNA for the CDR3 is TGTGCCAGCGGACAGCTATACACTGAAGCTTTCTTT.

This clonotype has a count of ten or more. The rearrangement links TRBV28 to TRBJ2-5; 11 bases line up with TRBD1. The CDR3 totals 15 residues. The germline CDR1 and CDR2 sequences are MDHEN and SYDVKM. Trimming removed 5 bases from V and 5 bases from J; junction bases left unmatched: 7. The CDR3 spells CASSKDRGRWETQYF. CDR3 DNA sequence: TGTGCCAGCAGTAAGGACAGGGGGCGTTGGGAGACCCAGTACTTC.